These 17 T cell receptor beta chains originate from one sample sequenced in a study of shared clonotypes between healthy human individuals. The data were produced by immunoSEQ multiplex PCR, yet TCRdb's version contains in-frame clones alone and is incomplete. The table has under 2,500,000 clones, about 94% seen once. Material for sequencing was naive CD4+ T cells sorted from blood. Indicated subset: CD45RA+ positively selected. The receptors stem from a man between 18 and 29 years old in good health.

Points on this clone: This CDR3 is also generated by other DNA sequences in the sample. The rearrangement joins TRBV5-1 to TRBJ2-3, with D possibly being TRBD1 (6 bases). The CDR3 runs 15 residues. V lost 3 bases and J lost 1, with 12 bases in between. Germline V gene data show CDR1 as SGHRS and CDR2 as YFSETQ. CDR3 DNA sequence: TGCGCCAGCAGCTCTTTAGGGGGAGGCACAGATACGCAGTATTTT. Amino acids: CASSSLGGGTDTQYF.

The chain couples TRBV6-6 to TRBJ1-5, with a tentative D call TRBD1 (6 bases). CDR1 MNHNY and CDR2 SVGAGI come from the germline V gene (reference sequence). V gave up 5 bases and J gave up 3 bases, with 17 bases separating them. The CDR3 totals 16 residues. The CDR3 loop reads CASSLGGRELNQPQHF. Written as DNA, the CDR3 is TGTGCCAGCAGTCTAGGGGGTAGGGAGCTCAATCAGCCCCAGCATTTT.

About this clone: Other DNA sequences in the same sample also yield this CDR3. The chain has TRBV4-3 and TRBJ2-1, with 9 bases lining up with TRBD2. CDR3 length equals 16 residues. Per the germline V gene, CDR1 is LGHNA and CDR2 is YSLEER. V dropped 0 bases and J dropped 3; count of bases not matched to a gene: 3. The CDR3 DNA follows: TGCGCCAGCAGCCAAGACCGACTAGCGGACTACAATGAGCAGTTCTTC. This gives the protein CASSQDRLADYNEQFF.

A word on this clone: The junction shows a germline mismatch at one end, possibly a read error. The chain employs TRBV4-1 and TRBJ2-5; 8 bases agree with TRBD2. CDR3 length equals 14 residues. Germline CDR1 is MGHRA and CDR2 is YSYEKL. As DNA, the CDR3 is TGCGCCAGCAGCCCCGGACTAGCCCGCGAGATCCAGTACTTC. Translated, it gives CASSPGLAREIQYF.

The genes are TRBV5-1 and TRBJ2-5; 7 bases agree with TRBD2. The CDR3 is 17 amino acids. With 0 bases clipped from V and 7 bases from J, the junction kept 15 bases outside the gene matches. Germline-derived CDR1 and CDR2 are SGHRS and YFSETQ. CDR3 loop: CASSLGALPGGVLTQYF. DNA for the CDR3: TGCGCCAGCAGCTTGGGGGCCCTGCCGGGAGGAGTCTTGACCCAGTACTTC.

A single count supports this clone. The chain couples TRBV10-2 to TRBJ2-1; 10 nucleotides agree with TRBD2. Germline V gene lookup returns CDR1 WSHSY and CDR2 SAAADI. J gave up 6 bases and V 7 bases, and 12 bases lay outside the gene matches. This CDR3 is built from 16 residues. DNA for the CDR3: TGCGCCAGCAAACCCCAAGCGGGAGGGAAGGTCAATGAGCAGTTCTTC. This sequence encodes CASKPQAGGKVNEQFF.

V is TRBV6-5 and J is TRBJ2-2; TRBD1 or TRBD2 may be the D gene (5 bases each). CDR1 MNHEY and CDR2 SVGAGI come from the germline V gene. Trimming cost V 5 bases and J 5 bases, with 15 bases left between them. The CDR3 runs 15 residues. As DNA, the CDR3 is TGTGCCAGCAGTACCGGGACGGGGAGAACCGGGGAGCTGTTTTTT. It encodes CASSTGTGRTGELFF.

The J gene is TRBJ1-1, the V gene TRBV2; 10 bases match TRBD1. Trimming took 5 bases from V and 7 from J; bases not matched to a gene: 4. This CDR3 has 13 residues. The germline gives CDR1 SNHLY, CDR2 FYNNEI. The DNA for the CDR3 is TGTGCCAGCAGTTGGACAGGGGGTATTGAAGCTTTCTTT. Translation: CASSWTGGIEAFF.

The chain carries TRBV28 and TRBJ1-3, with D possibly TRBD1 on 5 matching bases. Trimming removed 4 bases from V and 4 bases from J, with 17 bases in between. This CDR3 has 16 amino acids. Germline CDR1 reads MDHEN; CDR2 reads SYDVKM. The CDR3 nucleotides are TGTGCCAGCAGTTCCCCCGCCGGGACGCAGGGAAACACCATATATTTT. It encodes CASSSPAGTQGNTIYF.

This clone was detected a few times. The gene calls are TRBV9 and TRBJ1-6; TRBD1 is a possible D gene (6 bases). The CDR3 is made up of 14 amino acids. CDR1 and CDR2 from the germline V gene are SGDLS and YYNGEE. V lost 3 bases and J 9 bases, leaving 13 bases between the germline ends. CDR3 nucleotides: TGTGCCAGCAGCGGGACTTACAGGGTTTCACCCCTCCACTTT. Amino acids: CASSGTYRVSPLHF.

This chain links TRBV11-2 with TRBJ2-2; D not certain. Trimming shortened V by 7 bases and J by 0 bases, and 12 bases separated the two germline ends. The germline V gene has CDR1 SGHAT and CDR2 FQNNGV. This CDR3 has 15 residues. In DNA, the CDR3 is TGTGCCAGCACGAGGATGGCGGCGAACACCGGGGAGCTGTTTTTT. Its translation: CASTRMAANTGELFF.

The V and J genes are TRBV30 and TRBJ2-3; 9 bases align to TRBD2. Germline values: CDR1 GTSNPN, CDR2 SVGIG (reference sequence). The CDR3 sequence is 14 residues long. The V gene end was trimmed by 5 bases and the J gene end by 4 bases; junction bases not matched to a gene: 7. CDR3 coding DNA: TGTGCCTGGCAGCGGGGGGACCGATCAGATACGCAGTATTTT. Its protein product is CAWQRGDRSDTQYF.

This clone was counted a few times. The gene calls are TRBV19 and TRBJ1-6; D not certain. Trimming took 6 bases from V and 2 from J, leaving 8 bases between them. CDR1 is LNHDA and CDR2 is SQIVND in the germline V gene (reference sequence). The CDR3 loop spans 14 amino acids. This CDR3 is CASRPGPYNSPLHF. The CDR3 DNA reads as TGTGCCAGTAGGCCCGGGCCCTATAATTCACCCCTCCACTTT.

For the CDR3, the DNA is TGTGCCAGCAGCATTACTAGCGGGGGGGCAGATACGCAGTATTTT. Translation gives CASSITSGGADTQYF. V and J are TRBV7-3 and TRBJ2-3; 13 nucleotides align to TRBD2. CDR3 size: 15 residues. V was pared by 5 bases and J by 4 bases, with 3 bases of the junction left unmatched. Per the germline V gene, CDR1 is SGHTA and CDR2 is FQGTGA.

The V gene is TRBV5-1, the J gene TRBJ2-7; D may be TRBD1 (6 bases). The CDR3 covers 15 residues. Germline-derived CDR1 and CDR2 are SGHRS and YFSETQ. V was shortened by 0 bases and J by 2 bases, with 12 bases between the two germline ends. CDR3 residues: CASSLASGAPYEQYF. CDR3 coding DNA: TGCGCCAGCAGCTTGGCGTCAGGGGCCCCCTACGAGCAGTACTTC. The full variable domain, completed using reference TRBV5-1 and TRBJ2-7, is KAGVTQTPRYLIKTRGQQVTLSCSPISGHRSVSWYQQTPGQGLQFLFEYFSETQRNKGNFPGRFSGRQFSNSRSEMNVSTLELGDSALYLCASSLASGAPYEQYFGPGTRLTVT.

V usage is TRBV16 and J usage is TRBJ1-2; D is ambiguous. Germline-derived CDR1 and CDR2 are KGHSY and FQNENV. V dropped 0 bases and J dropped 8 bases, with 10 bases sitting between them. This CDR3 contains 13 residues. CDR3 loop: CASSQSTVGGYTF. Written as DNA, the CDR3 is TGTGCCAGCAGCCAATCCACAGTAGGCGGCTACACCTTC.

The rearrangement uses TRBV6-1 and TRBJ2-7; the match to TRBD1 covers 8 bases. The germline gives CDR1 MNHNS, CDR2 SASEGT. Unmatched junction bases numbered 4, after V lost 9 bases and J lost 0 bases. The CDR3 is made up of 13 amino acids. CDR3 DNA: TGTGCCAGTTGGACAGGGTTCTCCTACGAGCAGTACTTC. This sequence encodes CASWTGFSYEQYF.